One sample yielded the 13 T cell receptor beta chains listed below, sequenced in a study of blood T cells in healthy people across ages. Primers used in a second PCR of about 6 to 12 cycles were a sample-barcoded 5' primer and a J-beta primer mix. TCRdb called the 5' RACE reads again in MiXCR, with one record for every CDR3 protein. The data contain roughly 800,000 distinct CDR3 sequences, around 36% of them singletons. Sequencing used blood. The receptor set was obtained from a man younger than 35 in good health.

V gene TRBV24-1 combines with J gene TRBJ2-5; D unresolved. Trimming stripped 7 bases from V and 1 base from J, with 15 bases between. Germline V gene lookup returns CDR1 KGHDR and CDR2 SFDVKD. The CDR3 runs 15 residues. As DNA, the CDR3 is TGTGCCACCAGCGATGATTTTGTTCGCCAAGAGACCCAGTACTTC. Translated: CATSDDFVRQETQYF.

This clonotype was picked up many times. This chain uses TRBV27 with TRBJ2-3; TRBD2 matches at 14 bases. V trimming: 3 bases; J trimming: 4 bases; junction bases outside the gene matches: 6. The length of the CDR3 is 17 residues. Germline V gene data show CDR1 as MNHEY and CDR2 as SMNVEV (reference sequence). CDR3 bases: TGTGCCAGCAGTTTTCTAGGGACTAGCGGGGGAGCAGATACGCAGTATTTT. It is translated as CASSFLGTSGGADTQYF.

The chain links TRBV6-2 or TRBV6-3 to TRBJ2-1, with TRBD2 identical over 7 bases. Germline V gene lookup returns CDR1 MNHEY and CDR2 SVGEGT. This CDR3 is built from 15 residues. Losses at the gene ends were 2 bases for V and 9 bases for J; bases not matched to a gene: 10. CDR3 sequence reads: CASSYLDTGGGEQFF. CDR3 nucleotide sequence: TGTGCCAGCAGTTACCTGGACACGGGAGGAGGTGAGCAGTTCTTC.

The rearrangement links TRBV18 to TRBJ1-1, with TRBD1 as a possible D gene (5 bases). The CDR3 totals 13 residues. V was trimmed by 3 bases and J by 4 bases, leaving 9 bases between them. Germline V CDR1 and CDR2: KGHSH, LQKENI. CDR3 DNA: TGTGCCAGCTCACCCTGGGGGGGCACTGAAGCTTTCTTT. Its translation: CASSPWGGTEAFF.

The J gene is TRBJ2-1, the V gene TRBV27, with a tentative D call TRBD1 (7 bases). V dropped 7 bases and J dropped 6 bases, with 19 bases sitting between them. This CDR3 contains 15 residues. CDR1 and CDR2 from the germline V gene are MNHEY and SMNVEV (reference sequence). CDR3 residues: CASIRGAGGTNEQFF. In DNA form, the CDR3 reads TGTGCCAGCATCCGTGGGGCAGGGGGGACCAATGAGCAGTTCTTC.

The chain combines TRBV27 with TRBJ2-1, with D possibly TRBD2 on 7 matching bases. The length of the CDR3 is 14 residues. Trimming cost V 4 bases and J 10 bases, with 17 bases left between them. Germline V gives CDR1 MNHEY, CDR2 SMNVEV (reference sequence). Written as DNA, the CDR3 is TGTGCCAGCAGTTGGGCGTCGGCGGGGGCAGAGCAGTTCTTC. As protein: CASSWASAGAEQFF.

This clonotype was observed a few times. CDR3 DNA: TGCAGTGCTAGAGATCACCAGGGGGCGAAAGATACGCAGTATTTT. Translation: CSARDHQGAKDTQYF. This chain links TRBV20-1 with TRBJ2-3, with 8 bases fitting TRBD1. There are 15 residues in the CDR3. After removal of 0 bases from V and 5 bases from J, the junction contained 7 bases not matched to a gene. The germline V gene encodes CDR1 DFQATT and CDR2 SNEGSKA (reference sequence).

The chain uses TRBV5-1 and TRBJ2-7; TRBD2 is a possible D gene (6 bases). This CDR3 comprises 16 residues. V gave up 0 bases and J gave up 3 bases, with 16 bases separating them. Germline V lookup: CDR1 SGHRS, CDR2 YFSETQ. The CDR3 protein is CASSLGLLGGIYEQYF. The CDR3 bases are TGCGCCAGCAGCTTGGGCCTCTTAGGAGGGATCTACGAGCAGTACTTC.

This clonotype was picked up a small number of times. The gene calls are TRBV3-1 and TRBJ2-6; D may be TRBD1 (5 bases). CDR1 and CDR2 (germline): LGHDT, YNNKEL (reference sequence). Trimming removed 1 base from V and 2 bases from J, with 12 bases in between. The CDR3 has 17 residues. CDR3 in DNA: TGTGCCAGCAGCCAAGGCTTAGGCAGGGCTGGGGCCAACGTCCTGACTTTC. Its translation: CASSQGLGRAGANVLTF. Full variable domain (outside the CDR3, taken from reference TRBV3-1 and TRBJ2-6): DTAVSQTPKYLVTQMGNDKSIKCEQNLGHDTMYWYKQDSKKFLKIMFSYNNKELIINETVPNRFSPKSPDKAHLNLHINSLELGDSAVYFCASSQGLGRAGANVLTFGAGSRLTVL.

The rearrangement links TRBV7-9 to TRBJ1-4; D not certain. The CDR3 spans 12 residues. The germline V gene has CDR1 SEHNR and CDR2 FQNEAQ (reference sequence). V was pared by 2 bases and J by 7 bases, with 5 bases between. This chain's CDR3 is CASSLWGEKLFF. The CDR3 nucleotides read TGTGCCAGCAGCTTATGGGGTGAAAAACTGTTTTTT.

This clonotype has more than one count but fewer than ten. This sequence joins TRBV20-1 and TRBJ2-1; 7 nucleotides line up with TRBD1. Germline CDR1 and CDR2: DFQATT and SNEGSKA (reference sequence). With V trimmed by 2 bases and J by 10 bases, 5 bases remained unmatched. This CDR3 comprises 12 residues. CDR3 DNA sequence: TGCAGTGCTAGAAGACAGGGCGGCGAGCAGTTCTTC. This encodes CSARRQGGEQFF.

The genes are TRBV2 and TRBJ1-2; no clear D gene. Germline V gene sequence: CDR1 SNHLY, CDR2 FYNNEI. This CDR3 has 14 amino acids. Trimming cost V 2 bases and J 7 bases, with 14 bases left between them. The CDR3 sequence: CASSEYGAEGGYTF. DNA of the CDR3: TGTGCCAGCAGTGAATACGGCGCCGAGGGTGGCTACACCTTC.

CDR3 nucleotide sequence: TGTGCCAGCAGTTCCCCCCTTTCTAGCGGGGGAGCCTACGAGCAGTACTTC. Translation gives CASSSPLSSGGAYEQYF. The chain joins TRBV12-3 or TRBV12-4 to TRBJ2-7; TRBD2 agrees at 10 bases. The CDR3 loop spans 17 amino acids. The ends lost 4 bases at V and 2 bases at J; junction bases unmatched: 11.